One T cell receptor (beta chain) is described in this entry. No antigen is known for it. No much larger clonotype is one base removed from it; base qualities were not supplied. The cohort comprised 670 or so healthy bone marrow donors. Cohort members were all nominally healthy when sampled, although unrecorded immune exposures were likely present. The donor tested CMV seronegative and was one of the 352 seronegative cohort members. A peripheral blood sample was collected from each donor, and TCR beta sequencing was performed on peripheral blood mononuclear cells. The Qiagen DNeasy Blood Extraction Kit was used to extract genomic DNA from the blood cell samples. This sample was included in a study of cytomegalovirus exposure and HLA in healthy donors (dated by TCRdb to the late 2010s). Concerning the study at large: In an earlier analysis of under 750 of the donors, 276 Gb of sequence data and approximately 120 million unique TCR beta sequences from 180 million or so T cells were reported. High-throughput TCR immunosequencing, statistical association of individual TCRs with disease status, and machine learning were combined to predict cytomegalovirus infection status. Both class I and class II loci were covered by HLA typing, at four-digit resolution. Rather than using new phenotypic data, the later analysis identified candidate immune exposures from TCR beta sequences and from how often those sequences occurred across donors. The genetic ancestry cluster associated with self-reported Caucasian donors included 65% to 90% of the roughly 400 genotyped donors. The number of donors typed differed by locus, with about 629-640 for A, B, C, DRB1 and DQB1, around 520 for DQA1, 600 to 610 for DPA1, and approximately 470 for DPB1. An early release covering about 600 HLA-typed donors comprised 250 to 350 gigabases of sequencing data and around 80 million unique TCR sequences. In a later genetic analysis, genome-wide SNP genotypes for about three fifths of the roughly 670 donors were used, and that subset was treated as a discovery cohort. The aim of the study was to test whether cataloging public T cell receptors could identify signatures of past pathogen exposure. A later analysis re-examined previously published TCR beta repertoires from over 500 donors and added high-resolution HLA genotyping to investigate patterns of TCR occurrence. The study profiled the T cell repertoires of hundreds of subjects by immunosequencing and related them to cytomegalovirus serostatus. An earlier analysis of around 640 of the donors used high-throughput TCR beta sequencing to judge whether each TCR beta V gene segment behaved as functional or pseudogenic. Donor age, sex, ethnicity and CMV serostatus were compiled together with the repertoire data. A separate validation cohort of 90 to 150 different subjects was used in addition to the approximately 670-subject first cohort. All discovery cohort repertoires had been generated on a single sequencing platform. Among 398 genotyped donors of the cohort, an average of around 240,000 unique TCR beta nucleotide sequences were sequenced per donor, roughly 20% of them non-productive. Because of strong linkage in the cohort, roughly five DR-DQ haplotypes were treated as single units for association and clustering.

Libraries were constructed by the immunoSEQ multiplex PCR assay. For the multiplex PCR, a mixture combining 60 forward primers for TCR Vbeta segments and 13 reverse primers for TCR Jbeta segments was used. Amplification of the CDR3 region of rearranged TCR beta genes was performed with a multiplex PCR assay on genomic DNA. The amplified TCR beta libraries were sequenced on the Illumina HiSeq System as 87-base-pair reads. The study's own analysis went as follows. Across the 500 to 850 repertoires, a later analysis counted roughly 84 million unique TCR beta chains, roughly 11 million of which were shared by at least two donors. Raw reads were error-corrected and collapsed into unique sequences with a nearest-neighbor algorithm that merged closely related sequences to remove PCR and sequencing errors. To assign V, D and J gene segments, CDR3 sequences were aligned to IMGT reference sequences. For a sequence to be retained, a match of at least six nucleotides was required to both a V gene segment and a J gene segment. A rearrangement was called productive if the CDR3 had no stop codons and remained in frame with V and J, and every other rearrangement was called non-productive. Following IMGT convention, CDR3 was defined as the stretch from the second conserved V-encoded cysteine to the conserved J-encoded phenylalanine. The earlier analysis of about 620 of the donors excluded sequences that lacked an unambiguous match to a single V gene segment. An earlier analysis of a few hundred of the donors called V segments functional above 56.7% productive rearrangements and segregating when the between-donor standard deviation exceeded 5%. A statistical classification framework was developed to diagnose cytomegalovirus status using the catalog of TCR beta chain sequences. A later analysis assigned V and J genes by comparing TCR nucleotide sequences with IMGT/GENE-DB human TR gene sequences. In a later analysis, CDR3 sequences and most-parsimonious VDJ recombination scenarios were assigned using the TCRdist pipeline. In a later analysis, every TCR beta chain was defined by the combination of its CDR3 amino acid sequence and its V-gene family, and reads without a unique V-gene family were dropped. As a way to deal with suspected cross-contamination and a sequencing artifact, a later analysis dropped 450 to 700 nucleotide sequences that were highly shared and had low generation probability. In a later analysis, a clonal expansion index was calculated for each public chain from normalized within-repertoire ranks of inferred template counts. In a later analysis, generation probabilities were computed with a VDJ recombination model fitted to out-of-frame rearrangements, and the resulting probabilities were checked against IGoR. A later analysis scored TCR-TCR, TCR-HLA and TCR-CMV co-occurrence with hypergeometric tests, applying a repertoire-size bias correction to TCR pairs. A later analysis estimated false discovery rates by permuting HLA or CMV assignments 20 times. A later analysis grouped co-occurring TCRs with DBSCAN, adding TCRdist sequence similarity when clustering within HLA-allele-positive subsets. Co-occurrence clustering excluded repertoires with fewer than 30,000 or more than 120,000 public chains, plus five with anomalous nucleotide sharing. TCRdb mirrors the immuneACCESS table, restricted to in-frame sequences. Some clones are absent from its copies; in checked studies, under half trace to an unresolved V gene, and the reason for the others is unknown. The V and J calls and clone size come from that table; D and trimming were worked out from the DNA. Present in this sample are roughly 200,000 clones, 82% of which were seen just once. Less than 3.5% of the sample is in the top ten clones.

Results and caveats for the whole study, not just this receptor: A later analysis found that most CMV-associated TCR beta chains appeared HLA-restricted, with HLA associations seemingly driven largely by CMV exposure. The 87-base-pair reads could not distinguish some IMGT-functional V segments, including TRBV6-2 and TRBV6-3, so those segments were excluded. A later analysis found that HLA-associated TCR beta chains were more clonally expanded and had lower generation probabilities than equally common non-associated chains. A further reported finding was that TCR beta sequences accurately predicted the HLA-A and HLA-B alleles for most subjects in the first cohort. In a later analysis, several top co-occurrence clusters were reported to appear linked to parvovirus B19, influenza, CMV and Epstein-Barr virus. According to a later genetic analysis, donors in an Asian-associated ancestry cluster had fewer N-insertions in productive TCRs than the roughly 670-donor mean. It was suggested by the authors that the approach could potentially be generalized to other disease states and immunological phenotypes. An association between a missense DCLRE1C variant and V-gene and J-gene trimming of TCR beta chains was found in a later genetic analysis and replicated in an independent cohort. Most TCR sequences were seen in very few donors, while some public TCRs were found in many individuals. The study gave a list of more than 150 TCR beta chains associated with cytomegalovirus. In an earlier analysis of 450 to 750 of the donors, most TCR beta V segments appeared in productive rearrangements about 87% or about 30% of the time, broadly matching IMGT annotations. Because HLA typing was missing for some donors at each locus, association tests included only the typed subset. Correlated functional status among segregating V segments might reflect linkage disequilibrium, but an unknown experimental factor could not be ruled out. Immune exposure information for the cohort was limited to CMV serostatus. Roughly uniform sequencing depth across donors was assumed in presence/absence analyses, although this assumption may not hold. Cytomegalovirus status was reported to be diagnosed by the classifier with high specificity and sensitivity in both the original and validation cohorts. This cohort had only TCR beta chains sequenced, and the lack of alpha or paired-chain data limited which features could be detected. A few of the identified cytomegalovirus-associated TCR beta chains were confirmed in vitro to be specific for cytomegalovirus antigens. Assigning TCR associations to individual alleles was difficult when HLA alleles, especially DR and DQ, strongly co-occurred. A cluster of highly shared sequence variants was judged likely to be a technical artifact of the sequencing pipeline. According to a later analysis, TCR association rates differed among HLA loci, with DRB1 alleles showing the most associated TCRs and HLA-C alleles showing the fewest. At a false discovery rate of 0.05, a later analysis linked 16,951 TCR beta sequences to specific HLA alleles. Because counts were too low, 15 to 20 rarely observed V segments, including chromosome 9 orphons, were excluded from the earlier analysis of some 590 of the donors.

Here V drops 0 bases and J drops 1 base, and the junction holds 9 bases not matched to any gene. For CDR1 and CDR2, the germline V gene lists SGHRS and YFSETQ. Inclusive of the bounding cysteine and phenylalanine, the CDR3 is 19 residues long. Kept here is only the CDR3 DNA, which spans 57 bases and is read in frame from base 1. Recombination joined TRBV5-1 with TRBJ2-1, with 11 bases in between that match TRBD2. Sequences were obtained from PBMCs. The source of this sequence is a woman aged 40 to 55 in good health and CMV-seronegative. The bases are TGCGCCAGCAGCTTGGGACTAGCGGGATACGGGGCATCCTACAATGAGCAGTTCTTC. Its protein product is CASSLGLAGYGASYNEQFF.